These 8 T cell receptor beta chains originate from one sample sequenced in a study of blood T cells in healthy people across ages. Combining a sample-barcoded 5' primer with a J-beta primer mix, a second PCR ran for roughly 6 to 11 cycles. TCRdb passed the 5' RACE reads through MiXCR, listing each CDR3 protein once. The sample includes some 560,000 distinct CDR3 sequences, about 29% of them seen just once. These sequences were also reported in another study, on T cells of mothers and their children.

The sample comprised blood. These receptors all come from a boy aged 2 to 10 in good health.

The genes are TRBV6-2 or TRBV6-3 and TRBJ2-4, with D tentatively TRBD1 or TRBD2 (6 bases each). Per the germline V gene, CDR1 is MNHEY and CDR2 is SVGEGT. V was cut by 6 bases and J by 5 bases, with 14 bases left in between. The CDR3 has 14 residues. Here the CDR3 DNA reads TGTGCCAGCAGACCCTACAGGGAGGAAAACATTCAGTACTTC. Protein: CASRPYREENIQYF.

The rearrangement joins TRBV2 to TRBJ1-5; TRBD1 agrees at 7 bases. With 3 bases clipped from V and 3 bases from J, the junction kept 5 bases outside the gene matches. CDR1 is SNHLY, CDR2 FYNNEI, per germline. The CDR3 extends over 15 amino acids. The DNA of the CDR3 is TGTGCCAGCAGTGAGACCGGGACAGCCAATCAGCCCCAGCATTTT. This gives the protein CASSETGTANQPQHF.

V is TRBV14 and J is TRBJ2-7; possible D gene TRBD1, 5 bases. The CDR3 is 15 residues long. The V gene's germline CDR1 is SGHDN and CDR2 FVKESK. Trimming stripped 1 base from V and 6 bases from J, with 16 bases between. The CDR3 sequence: CASSQARPGRREQYF. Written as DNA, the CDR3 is TGTGCCAGCAGCCAAGCCCGGCCAGGGCGGCGCGAGCAGTACTTC.

CDR3 nucleotide sequence: TGCGCCAGCAGCCAAGAAAGGGCCTACGAGCAGTACTTC. Amino acid sequence: CASSQERAYEQYF. The V and J genes are TRBV4-3 and TRBJ2-7; D is undetermined. Germline lookup yields CDR1 LGHNA and CDR2 YSLEER. The CDR3 consists of 13 residues. Trimming cost V 0 bases and J 2 bases, with 5 bases left between them.

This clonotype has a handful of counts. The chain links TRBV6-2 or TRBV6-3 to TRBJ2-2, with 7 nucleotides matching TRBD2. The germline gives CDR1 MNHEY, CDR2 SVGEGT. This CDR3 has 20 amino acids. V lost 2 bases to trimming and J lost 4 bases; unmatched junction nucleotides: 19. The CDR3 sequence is CASSYRLTGGGSQSTGELFF. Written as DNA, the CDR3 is TGTGCCAGCAGTTACCGCCTTACGGGCGGGGGTTCCCAATCCACCGGGGAGCTGTTTTTT.

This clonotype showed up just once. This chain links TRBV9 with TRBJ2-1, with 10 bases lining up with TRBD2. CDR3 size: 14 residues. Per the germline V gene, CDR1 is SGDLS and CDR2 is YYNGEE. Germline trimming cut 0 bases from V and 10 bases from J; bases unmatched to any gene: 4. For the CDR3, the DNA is TGTGCCAGCAGCGTAGCTGTAGCGGGAGGCGAGCAGTTCTTC. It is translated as CASSVAVAGGEQFF.

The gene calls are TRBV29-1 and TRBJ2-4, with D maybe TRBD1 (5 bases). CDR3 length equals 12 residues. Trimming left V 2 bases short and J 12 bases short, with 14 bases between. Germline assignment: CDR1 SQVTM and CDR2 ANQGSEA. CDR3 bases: TGCAGCGTTGAAATGGTGGGGCGGCGTCAGTACTTC. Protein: CSVEMVGRRQYF.

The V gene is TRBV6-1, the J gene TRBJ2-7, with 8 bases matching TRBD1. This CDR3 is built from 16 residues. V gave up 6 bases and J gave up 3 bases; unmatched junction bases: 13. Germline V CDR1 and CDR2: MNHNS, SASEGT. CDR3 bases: TGTGCCAGCAGCCGGACCGTCGGGACAGGTCTCTACGAGCAGTACTTC. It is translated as CASSRTVGTGLYEQYF.